The 17 T cell receptor beta chains reported below all come from one sample, sequenced in a study of cytomegalovirus exposure and HLA in healthy donors. The PCR made use of 60 Vbeta and 13 Jbeta primers. Repertoires were generated with immunoSEQ multiplex PCR, while TCRdb's copy carries only in-frame clones and drops some. The sample has 110,000 or so clones, 81% seen once. Sequencing input: PBMCs. All receptors derive from a woman aged 40 to 50 in good health and CMV-seronegative.

This chain joins TRBV5-1 and TRBJ2-5; 16 bases are shared with TRBD2. CDR1 and CDR2 from the germline V gene are SGHRS and YFSETQ. V trimming: 2 bases; J trimming: 2 bases; junction bases outside the gene matches: 6. The CDR3 covers 18 residues. CDR3 in amino acids: CASSFGGLAGGRQETQYF. The DNA for the CDR3 is TGCGCCAGCAGCTTCGGGGGACTAGCGGGGGGGCGGCAAGAGACCCAGTACTTC.

The chain recombines TRBV5-6 with TRBJ2-5; D ambiguous. The DNA end is a closer match to TRBJ2-7, so the J assignment may be wrong. The CDR3 has 13 amino acids. Germline assignment: CDR1 SGHDT and CDR2 YYEEEE. The CDR3 DNA follows: TGTGCCAGCAGCTTTCAGGAAGGCCACGAGCAGTACTTC. The encoded protein is CASSFQEGHEQYF.

The chain has TRBV12-5 and TRBJ1-5, with 9 bases lining up with TRBD1. Looked up from germline, CDR1 is LGHNT and CDR2 is FRNRAP. Trimming at V came to 7 bases and at J to 4 bases, leaving 8 bases not matched to a gene. This CDR3 is built from 15 residues. The CDR3 protein is CASANLGTGNQPQHF. In DNA, the CDR3 is TGTGCTAGTGCCAATCTCGGGACAGGGAATCAGCCCCAGCATTTT.

The chain has TRBV5-1 and TRBJ1-2; 10 positions agree with TRBD1. CDR3 size: 14 residues. Germline lookup yields CDR1 SGHRS and CDR2 YFSETQ. The junction had 7 bases not matched to a gene; V was cut back by 4 bases and J by 7 bases. The CDR3 protein is CASSLTGGSCGYTF. CDR3 DNA: TGCGCCAGCAGCCTGACAGGGGGCTCCTGTGGCTACACCTTC.

The V gene is TRBV28, the J gene TRBJ2-1; 13 bases map to TRBD2. Unmatched junction bases numbered 2, after V lost 3 bases and J lost 3 bases. The V gene's germline CDR1 is MDHEN and CDR2 SYDVKM. The CDR3 totals 16 residues. The DNA of the CDR3 is TGTGCCAGCAGTTTCGGACTAGCGGGAGTCTACAATGAGCAGTTCTTC. It translates to CASSFGLAGVYNEQFF.

The chain has TRBV7-7 and TRBJ1-1; unclear D gene. Germline CDR1 and CDR2: SSHAT and FNYEAQ (reference sequence). V dropped 5 bases and J dropped 0 bases, with 4 bases sitting between them. The CDR3 has 12 amino acids. CDR3 residues: CASSPLNTEAFF. As DNA, the CDR3 is TGTGCCAGCAGCCCTCTGAACACTGAAGCTTTCTTT. The complete variable domain, with remaining parts taken from reference TRBV7-7 and TRBJ1-1, reads GAGVSQSPRYKVTKRGQDVTLRCDPISSHATLYWYQQALGQGPEFLTYFNYEAQPDKSGLPSDRFSAERPEGSISTLTIQRTEQRDSAMYRCASSPLNTEAFFGQGTRLTVV.

V gene TRBV4-3 combines with J gene TRBJ2-3; tentatively, D is TRBD2 (7 bases). CDR1 is LGHNA, CDR2 YSLEER, per germline. The CDR3 has 17 residues. Trimming cost V 0 bases and J 4 bases, with 17 bases left between them. Here the CDR3 reads CASSQDAAGASADTQYF. CDR3 DNA: TGCGCCAGCAGCCAAGATGCGGCGGGGGCCAGCGCAGATACGCAGTATTTT.

The rearrangement uses TRBV13 and TRBJ1-2, with a tentative D call TRBD1 (5 bases). In germline, CDR1 is PRHDT, CDR2 FYEKMQ (reference sequence). V was cut by 5 bases and J by 2 bases, with 15 bases left in between. The CDR3 sequence is 15 residues long. CDR3 region: CASSKQTAPNYGYTF. For the CDR3, the DNA is TGTGCCAGCAGCAAGCAGACAGCCCCAAACTATGGCTACACCTTC.

The sample holds one count of this clone. The chain joins TRBV9 to TRBJ1-3; D is unclear. The CDR3 is 15 residues long. V lost 3 bases and J 0 bases, leaving 10 bases between the germline ends. The germline gives CDR1 SGDLS, CDR2 YYNGEE. CDR3 DNA: TGTGCCAGCAGCGGACACCAAACCTCTGGAAACACCATATATTTT. Translating gives CASSGHQTSGNTIYF.

The rearrangement joins TRBV10-3 to TRBJ1-1; 7 bases agree with TRBD1. V gave up 5 bases and J gave up 0 bases; unmatched junction bases: 3. Germline V gene sequence: CDR1 ENHRY, CDR2 SYGVKD. This CDR3 comprises 14 residues. CDR3 coding DNA: TGTGCCATCAGTCAGGGGGTACTGAACACTGAAGCTTTCTTT. It codes for CAISQGVLNTEAFF.

The CDR3 nucleotides read TGCGCCAGCAGCTTGGCGGGGGGGCGGATGGAGAACACTGAAGCTTTCTTT. It codes for CASSLAGGRMENTEAFF. The chain links TRBV5-1 to TRBJ1-1; TRBD1 is a possible D gene (6 bases). The germline CDR1 and CDR2 sequences are SGHRS and YFSETQ. V lost 0 bases to trimming and J lost 1 base, with 16 bases between them. This CDR3 spans 17 amino acids.

There are a few counts of this clone. V is TRBV6-1 and J is TRBJ2-3, with TRBD2 matching 8 bases. The CDR3 totals 14 residues. Germline-derived CDR1 and CDR2 are MNHNS and SASEGT. The ends lost 8 bases at V and 6 bases at J; junction bases unmatched: 10. The CDR3, as DNA: TGTGCCAGCCGGCCTGCGGGGGGCTCTGATACGCAGTATTTT. Encoded protein: CASRPAGGSDTQYF.

The chain recombines TRBV5-8 with TRBJ2-7; 7 bases are a match to TRBD1. Germline V gene lookup returns CDR1 SGHTS and CDR2 YDEGEE. This CDR3 has 16 amino acids. The ends lost 5 bases at V and 0 bases at J; junction bases unmatched: 11. The CDR3 region is CASSSLGQARSYEQYF. As DNA, the CDR3 is TGTGCCAGCAGTTCACTCGGACAGGCCCGCTCCTACGAGCAGTACTTC. The full variable domain, completed using reference TRBV5-8 and TRBJ2-7, is EAGVTQSPTHLIKTRGQQATLRCSPISGHTSVYWYQQALGLGLQFLLWYDEGEERNRGNFPPRFSGRQFPNYSSELNVNALELEDSALYLCASSSLGQARSYEQYFGPGTRLTVT.

The V gene is TRBV29-1, the J gene TRBJ2-1; 8 bases agree with TRBD1. The V segment lost 7 bases and the J segment 3 bases; nucleotides outside the gene matches: 8. Germline lookup yields CDR1 SQVTM and CDR2 ANQGSEA. The CDR3 is 14 residues long. The CDR3 region has the DNA TGCAGCGCCCCCGGCAGGGGGCTCTACAATGAGCAGTTCTTC. It specifies CSAPGRGLYNEQFF.

This clone was seen a single time. The chain combines TRBV7-8 with TRBJ1-5; D call uncertain. The V gene lost 4 bases and the J gene lost 0 bases, with 10 bases spanning the gap. The CDR3 covers 15 residues. The V gene's germline CDR1 is SGHVS and CDR2 FQNEAQ. Here the CDR3 DNA reads TGTGCCAGCAGCTCGAACACGGGTAGCAATCAGCCCCAGCATTTT. Translating gives CASSSNTGSNQPQHF.

The chain employs TRBV2 and TRBJ2-2; D remains ambiguous. The CDR3 extends over 15 amino acids. Germline V lookup: CDR1 SNHLY, CDR2 FYNNEI. Trimming cost V 4 bases and J 6 bases, with 15 bases left between them. CDR3 nucleotide sequence: TGTGCCAGCAGTGGTTCTAGATTCTTCGCCGGGGAGCTGTTTTTT. Its protein is CASSGSRFFAGELFF. The whole variable domain, filled in from reference TRBV2 and TRBJ2-2, reads EPEVTQTPSHQVTQMGQEVILRCVPISNHLYFYWYRQILGQKVEFLVSFYNNEISEKSEIFDDQFSVERPDGSNFTLKIRSTKLEDSAMYFCASSGSRFFAGELFFGEGSRLTVL.

This clone was seen more than once but under ten times. The chain employs TRBV2 and TRBJ2-6; tentative D call: TRBD2 (5 bases). Looked up from germline, CDR1 is SNHLY and CDR2 is FYNNEI. Trimming pared 4 bases from V and 2 bases from J, leaving 9 bases between. The CDR3 spans 15 residues. The DNA of the CDR3 is TGTGCCAGCAGTGGGATGAGGGCTGGGGCCAACGTCCTGACTTTC. It codes for CASSGMRAGANVLTF. Combining the CDR3 with reference TRBV2 and TRBJ2-6 gives the whole variable domain EPEVTQTPSHQVTQMGQEVILRCVPISNHLYFYWYRQILGQKVEFLVSFYNNEISEKSEIFDDQFSVERPDGSNFTLKIRSTKLEDSAMYFCASSGMRAGANVLTFGAGSRLTVL.